This TCR beta chain was recorded in a study of T cells after yellow fever vaccination. Study-level background: SMART-Seq v4 Ultra Low Input prepared libraries from low-cell fractions.

5'RACE template switching generated TCR cDNA, adding a universal primer site and UMIs. MiXCR, applied by TCRdb to the 5' RACE reads, yields one record per CDR3 protein. The data hold about 300,000 distinct CDR3 sequences, with 6.5% to 8.5% observed a single time. CDR3 size: 14 residues. CDR1 is SGHTS, CDR2 YDEGEE, per germline. V was trimmed by 3 bases and J by 7 bases, leaving 13 bases between them. Material: PBMCs, obtained approximately 40 days after the first yellow fever vaccination. The clonotype comes from a man younger than 30 who received the YFV17D yellow fever vaccine. The chain couples TRBV5-8 to TRBJ2-2; no clear D. CDR3 bases: TGTGCCAGCAGCTCCCGTAACTGGGGCGGGGAGCTGTTTTTT. It specifies CASSSRNWGGELFF.